These T cell receptor beta chains were read from a single sample in a study of T cell changes during pregnancy in multiple sclerosis. Profiled with immunoSEQ multiplex PCR; TCRdb holds only in-frame clones, not every one. The data contain about 38,000 clones, approximately 91% of them singletons. The specimen was CD8+ T cells from peripheral blood mononuclear cells, collected after pregnancy. The source of these receptors is a female donor with multiple sclerosis, enrolled in a pregnancy study. The CDR3 runs from the conserved cysteine through the conserved F or W. The order of the fields is D gene, J gene, V gene, clone size, CDR3 DNA, CDR3 protein. The D gene is left open where the match is weak. Only some rows state a clone size, as once, few, many or a class for expanded clones.

D: .; J: TRBJ1-1; V: TRBV29-1; size: .; DNA: TGCAGCGTTGATACAGAGATGAACACTGAAGCTTTCTTT; CDR3: CSVDTEMNTEAFF
D: TRBD2; J: TRBJ2-1; V: TRBV27; size: .; DNA: TGTGCCAGCAGTTTCGGCGGGAGGGCCCCTGGTGAGCAGTTCTTC; CDR3: CASSFGGRAPGEQFF
D: .; J: TRBJ2-6; V: TRBV7-3; size: .; DNA: TGTGCCAGCGAAGTATGGGAGAATGGGGCCAACGTCCTGACTTTC; CDR3: CASEVWENGANVLTF
D: .; J: TRBJ1-2; V: TRBV7-9; size: .; DNA: TGTGCCAGCAGCCCTACTGGCTACACCTTC; CDR3: CASSPTGYTF
D: TRBD1; J: TRBJ1-6; V: TRBV19; size: .; DNA: TGTGCCAGTAGCCCGGGACAGGGGTTTTTGTCACCCCTCCACTTT; CDR3: CASSPGQGFLSPLHF
D: TRBD1; J: TRBJ1-2; V: TRBV11-3; size: once; DNA: TGTGCCAGCAGCTTGAGCCAAGGCAGGGGGCGGGAATATGGCTACACCTTC; CDR3: CASSLSQGRGREYGYTF
D: .; J: TRBJ1-5; V: TRBV28; size: .; DNA: TGTGCCAGCAGTTTGGTCGTTAGCGGGACAACTAAAGGGGATCAGCCCCAGCATTTT; CDR3: CASSLVVSGTTKGDQPQHF
D: .; J: TRBJ2-6; V: TRBV7-9; size: .; DNA: TGTGCCAGCAGCTTTCCGAGAGATCCCGCACCGGGGGCCAACGTCCTGACTTTC; CDR3: CASSFPRDPAPGANVLTF
D: .; J: TRBJ2-1; V: TRBV28; size: .; DNA: TGTGCCAGCAGTGTCGGACTGGACAATGAGCAGTTCTTC; CDR3: CASSVGLDNEQFF
D: TRBD2; J: TRBJ2-1; V: TRBV5-1; size: .; DNA: TGCGCCAGCAGTTTCCGCACAGACTGGGGGACTAGCGGGAGGGTAGGGAACAATGAGCAGTTCTTC; CDR3: CASSFRTDWGTSGRVGNNEQFF
D: TRBD1; J: TRBJ1-3; V: TRBV29-1; size: .; DNA: TGCAGCGTTGAAGATTGGACGGGACAGCACTCTGGAAACACCATATATTTT; CDR3: CSVEDWTGQHSGNTIYF
D: TRBD2; J: TRBJ2-1; V: TRBV6-1; size: .; DNA: TGTGCCAGCAGTGAACTAGCGGGCGCTTTAAATGAGCAGTTCTTC; CDR3: CASSELAGALNEQFF
D: TRBD2; J: TRBJ2-3; V: TRBV7-9; size: .; DNA: TGTGCCAGCAGCTTGGGACTAGCGGGAGTAGATGATACGCAGTATTTT; CDR3: CASSLGLAGVDDTQYF
D: TRBD2; J: TRBJ2-5; V: TRBV2; size: few; DNA: TGTGCCAGCACCGAAGGTGGCAGGACTAGCGGGGAAGAGACCCAGTACTTC; CDR3: CASTEGGRTSGEETQYF
D: .; J: TRBJ1-2; V: TRBV7-9; size: .; DNA: TGTGCCAGCAGCTTAGGGACAGCCTATGGCTACACCTTC; CDR3: CASSLGTAYGYTF
D: .; J: TRBJ2-7; V: TRBV4-1; size: .; DNA: TGCGCCAGCAGCCCATTCATGAGCGGACTTTACGAGCAGTACTTC; CDR3: CASSPFMSGLYEQYF
D: .; J: TRBJ2-2; V: TRBV5-1; size: .; DNA: TGCGCCAGCAGCCCGACTTCGACAGTTAACGCGAACACCGGGGAGCTGTTTTTT; CDR3: CASSPTSTVNANTGELFF
D: .; J: TRBJ2-5; V: TRBV9; size: .; DNA: TGTGCCAGCAGCGTAGACGGGGGACAAGAGACCCAGTACTTC; CDR3: CASSVDGGQETQYF
D: .; J: TRBJ1-5; V: TRBV27; size: .; DNA: TGTGCCAGCAGTTTACGGGGGCAGCCCCAGCATTTT; CDR3: CASSLRGQPQHF
D: .; J: TRBJ1-4; V: TRBV9; size: .; DNA: TGTGCCAGCAGCGTTGGGACGGGGGGTAATGAAAAACTGTTTTTT; CDR3: CASSVGTGGNEKLFF
D: .; J: TRBJ1-1; V: TRBV4-1; size: .; DNA: TGCGCCAGCAGCCAAGAAAGGGGGGGGAACACTGAAGCTTTCTTT; CDR3: CASSQERGGNTEAFF
D: .; J: TRBJ2-2; V: TRBV6-1; size: .; DNA: TGTGCCAGCAGTGGGAGACAGGACACCGGGGAGCTGTTTTTT; CDR3: CASSGRQDTGELFF
D: TRBD2; J: TRBJ2-5; V: TRBV10-2; size: once; DNA: TGCGCCAGCAGTCAGGGGACTAGCAGTTACCAAGAGACCCAGTACTTC; CDR3: CASSQGTSSYQETQYF
D: TRBD2; J: TRBJ2-3; V: TRBV2; size: .; DNA: TGTGCCAGCAGTGAAGGTGTAGGGACTAGCGGAACTAGCACAGATACGCAGTATTTT; CDR3: CASSEGVGTSGTSTDTQYF
D: .; J: TRBJ1-3; V: TRBV5-6; size: .; DNA: TGTGCCAGCAGCAGAGGGACACCTGGGGGCACCATATATTTT; CDR3: CASSRGTPGGTIYF
D: TRBD1; J: TRBJ2-5; V: TRBV19; size: .; DNA: TGTGCCAGTAGTATAGATGGACAGGGGGACGAGACCCAGTACTTC; CDR3: CASSIDGQGDETQYF
D: .; J: TRBJ2-3; V: TRBV18; size: .; DNA: TGTGCCAGCTCACCAAAGAGGAGTACAGATACGCAGTATTTT; CDR3: CASSPKRSTDTQYF
D: TRBD1; J: TRBJ1-2; V: TRBV28; size: once; DNA: TGTGCCAGCAGTTTAACGACAGGGCGTGGCTACACCTTC; CDR3: CASSLTTGRGYTF